The T cell receptor (beta chain) under discussion was sequenced for a study of cytomegalovirus exposure and HLA in healthy donors. Study outcomes and limitations: Likely technical artifact: a cluster of highly shared sequence variants. In a later analysis, V- and J-gene trimming of beta chains associated with a DCLRE1C missense variant, replicated independently.

A remark on this clone: Its target is unknown.

Primers for the PCR totalled 60 Vbeta and 13 Jbeta. As originally analysed: About 11 million of 70 million to 80 million unique TCR beta chains were shared, per a later count. Clones were read by immunoSEQ multiplex PCR, and TCRdb kept only the in-frame ones, dropping some. Clonal size and the V and J genes are those of that table, whereas D and trimming came from the DNA. The sample includes 150,000 to 200,000 clones, more than 80% seen only once; the top ten take about 1.9%. Material: PBMCs. The origin of this receptor is a woman in her late teens or twenties in good health and CMV-seronegative.

The DNA for the CDR3 is TGTGCCAGCTCGCCCCGATCGACAGACTATCAGCCCCAGCATTTT. Translation gives CASSPRSTDYQPQHF. This sequence joins TRBV27 and TRBJ1-5; D is possibly TRBD1 (5 bases). Looked up from germline, CDR1 is MNHEY and CDR2 is SMNVEV (reference sequence). Trimming left V 8 bases short and J 5 bases short, with 19 bases between. This CDR3 comprises 15 residues.